This T cell receptor (beta chain) originates from a study of blood T cells in healthy people across ages. This clonotype was found once. Its target is unknown. CDR1 is MGHRA and CDR2 is YSYEKL in the germline V gene. Trimming took 0 bases from V and 5 from J, leaving 4 bases between them. The CDR3 totals 13 residues. Study-wide results and caveats: Per million T cells, the diversity of TCR beta decreased roughly linearly as age advanced. Fewer expanded clones and more diversity marked long-lived versus aged donors.

Combining a sample-barcoded 5' primer with a J-beta primer mix, a second PCR ran for about 7 to 12 cycles. Each CDR3 protein gets one entry after TCRdb re-called the 5' RACE reads with MiXCR. The repertoire holds approximately 1.5 million distinct CDR3 sequences, with almost 35% as singletons. Per sample, a minimum of 6.5 million PBMCs were isolated. The sequenced sample consisted of blood. The V gene is TRBV4-1, the J gene TRBJ2-2; D not certain. This sequence was found in a woman in her twenties or thirties in good health. The CDR3: CASSQDITGELFF. The CDR3 coding sequence is TGCGCCAGCAGCCAAGATATTACCGGGGAGCTGTTTTTT.